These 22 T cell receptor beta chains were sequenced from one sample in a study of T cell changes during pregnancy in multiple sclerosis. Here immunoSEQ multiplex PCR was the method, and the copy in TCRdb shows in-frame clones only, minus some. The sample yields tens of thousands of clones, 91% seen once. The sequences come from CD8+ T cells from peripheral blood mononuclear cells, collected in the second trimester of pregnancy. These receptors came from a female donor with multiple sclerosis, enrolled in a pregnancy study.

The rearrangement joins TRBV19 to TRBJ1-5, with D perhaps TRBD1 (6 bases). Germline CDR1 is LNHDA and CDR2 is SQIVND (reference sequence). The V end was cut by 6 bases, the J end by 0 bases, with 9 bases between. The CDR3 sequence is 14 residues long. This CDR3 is CASSWTDSNQPQHF. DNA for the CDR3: TGTGCCAGTAGCTGGACAGATAGCAATCAGCCCCAGCATTTT.

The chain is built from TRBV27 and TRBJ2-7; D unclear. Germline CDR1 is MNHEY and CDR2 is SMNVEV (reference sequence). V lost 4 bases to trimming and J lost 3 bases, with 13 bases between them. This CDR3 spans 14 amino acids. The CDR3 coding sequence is TGTGCCAGCAGTTACTCCTCCCTCATCTACGAGCAGTACTTC. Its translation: CASSYSSLIYEQYF.

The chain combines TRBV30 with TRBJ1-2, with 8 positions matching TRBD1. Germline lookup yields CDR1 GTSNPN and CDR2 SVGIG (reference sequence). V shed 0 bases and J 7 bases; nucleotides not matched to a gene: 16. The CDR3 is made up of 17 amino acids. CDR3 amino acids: CAWSVPIIRTGLGGYTF. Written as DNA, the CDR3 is TGTGCCTGGAGTGTACCTATAATCCGGACAGGGCTTGGTGGCTACACCTTC.

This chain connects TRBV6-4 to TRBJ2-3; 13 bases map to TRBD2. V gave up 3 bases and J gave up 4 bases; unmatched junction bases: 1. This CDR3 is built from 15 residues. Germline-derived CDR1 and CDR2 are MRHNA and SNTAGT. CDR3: CASSEGTSGADTQYF. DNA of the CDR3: TGTGCCAGCAGTGAGGGGACTAGCGGGGCAGATACGCAGTATTTT.

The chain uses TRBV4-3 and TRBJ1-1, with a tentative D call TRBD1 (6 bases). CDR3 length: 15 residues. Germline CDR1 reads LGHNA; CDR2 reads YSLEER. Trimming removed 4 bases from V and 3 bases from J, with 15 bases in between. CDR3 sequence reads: CASSRGGIGDTEAFF. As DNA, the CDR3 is TGCGCCAGCAGCCGAGGGGGTATTGGAGACACTGAAGCTTTCTTT.

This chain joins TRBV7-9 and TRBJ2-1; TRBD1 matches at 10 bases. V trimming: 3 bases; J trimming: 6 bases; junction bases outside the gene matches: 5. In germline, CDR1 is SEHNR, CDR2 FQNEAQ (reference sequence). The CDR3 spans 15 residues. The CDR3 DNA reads TGTGCCAGCAGCTTCCCCGGGACAGGGGTCAATGAGCAGTTCTTC. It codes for CASSFPGTGVNEQFF.

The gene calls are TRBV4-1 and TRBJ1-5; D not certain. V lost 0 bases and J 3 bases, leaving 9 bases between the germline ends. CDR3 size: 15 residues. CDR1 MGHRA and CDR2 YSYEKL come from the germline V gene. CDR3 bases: TGCGCCAGCAGCCAAGAGCGAGGTATCAATCAGCCCCAGCATTTT. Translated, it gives CASSQERGINQPQHF.

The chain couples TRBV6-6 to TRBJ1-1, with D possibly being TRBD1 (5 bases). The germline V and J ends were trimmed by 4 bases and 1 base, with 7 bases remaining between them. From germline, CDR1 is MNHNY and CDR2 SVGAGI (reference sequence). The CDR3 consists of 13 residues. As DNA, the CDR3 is TGTGCCAGCAGTTCTACAGGGAACACTGAAGCTTTCTTT. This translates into CASSSTGNTEAFF.

The CDR3 DNA follows: TGCGCCAGCAGCCTGCAGGAGCGGGGGAACTACGAGCAGTACTTC. Protein product: CASSLQERGNYEQYF. J is TRBJ2-7 and V is TRBV4-1; 8 bases match TRBD2. Looked up from germline, CDR1 is MGHRA and CDR2 is YSYEKL. The CDR3 covers 15 residues. Germline trimming cut 4 bases from V and 3 bases from J; bases unmatched to any gene: 8.

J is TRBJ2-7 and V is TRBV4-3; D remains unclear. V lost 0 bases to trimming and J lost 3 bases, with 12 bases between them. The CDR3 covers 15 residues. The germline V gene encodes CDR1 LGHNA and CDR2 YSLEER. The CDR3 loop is CASSQDIGDGYEQYF. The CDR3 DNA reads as TGCGCCAGCAGCCAAGATATAGGAGATGGCTACGAGCAGTACTTC.

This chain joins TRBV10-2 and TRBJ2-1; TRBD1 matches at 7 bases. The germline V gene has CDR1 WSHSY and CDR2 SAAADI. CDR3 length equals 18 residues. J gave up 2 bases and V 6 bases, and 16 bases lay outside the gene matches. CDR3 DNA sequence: TGCGCCAGCAGGATTTTGGGACAGCAACAAACTCCCTACAATGAGCAGTTCTTC. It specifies CASRILGQQQTPYNEQFF.

The CDR3 spells CASSPRLAGSLSSYNEQFF. The CDR3 coding sequence is TGTGCCAGCAGCCCTCGACTAGCGGGGAGTCTCAGCTCCTACAATGAGCAGTTCTTC. V and J are TRBV9 and TRBJ2-1, with 11 bases matching TRBD2. The trim removed 4 bases at V and 0 bases at J, leaving 12 bases unmatched. Germline assignment: CDR1 SGDLS and CDR2 YYNGEE. CDR3 length equals 19 residues.

This CDR3 reads CASSSSIAGGGETQYF. The DNA for the CDR3 is TGTGCCAGCAGCTCGAGCATAGCGGGAGGAGGAGAGACCCAGTACTTC. The rearrangement uses TRBV7-9 and TRBJ2-5; 10 nucleotides align to TRBD2. V dropped 4 bases and J dropped 4; count of bases not matched to a gene: 9. The germline CDR1 and CDR2 sequences are SEHNR and FQNEAQ (reference sequence). The CDR3 spans 16 residues.

CDR3 in amino acids: CASSPRTGRTYEQYF. For the CDR3, the DNA is TGTGCCAGCAGCCCGCGGACGGGGAGGACCTACGAGCAGTACTTC. The rearrangement links TRBV7-9 to TRBJ2-7, with D perhaps TRBD2 (6 bases). Trimming removed 5 bases from V and 2 bases from J, with 16 bases in between. The CDR3 totals 15 residues. Germline V gene sequence: CDR1 SEHNR, CDR2 FQNEAQ (reference sequence).

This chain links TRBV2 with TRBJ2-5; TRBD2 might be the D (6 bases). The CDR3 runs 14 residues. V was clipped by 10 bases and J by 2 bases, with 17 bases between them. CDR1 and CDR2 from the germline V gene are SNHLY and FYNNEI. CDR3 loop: CAIGRDRLQETQYF. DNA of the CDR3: TGTGCCATAGGGCGGGATCGCTTACAAGAGACCCAGTACTTC.

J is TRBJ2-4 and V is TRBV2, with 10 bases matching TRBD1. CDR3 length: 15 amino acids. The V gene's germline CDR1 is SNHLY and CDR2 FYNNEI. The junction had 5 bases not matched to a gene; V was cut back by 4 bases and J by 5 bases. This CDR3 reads CASSGLGQGENIQYF. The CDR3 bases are TGTGCCAGCAGTGGGCTAGGACAGGGGGAAAACATTCAGTACTTC.

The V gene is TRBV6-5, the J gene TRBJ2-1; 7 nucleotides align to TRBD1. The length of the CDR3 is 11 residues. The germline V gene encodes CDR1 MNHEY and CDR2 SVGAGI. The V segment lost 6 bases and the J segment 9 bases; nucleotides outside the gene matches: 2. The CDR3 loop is CASRSGGEQFF. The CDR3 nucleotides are TGTGCCAGCAGATCAGGGGGTGAGCAGTTCTTC.

CDR3 nucleotide sequence: TGTGCCAGCAGCCGGGACAGCAAGCGGGAGATTCTCCCCTACGAGCAGTACTTC. The encoded protein is CASSRDSKREILPYEQYF. The V call is TRBV7-6, the J call TRBJ2-7; tentative D call: TRBD2 (8 bases). V shed 5 bases and J shed 2 bases, with 25 bases lying between them. Looked up from germline, CDR1 is SGHVS and CDR2 is FNYEAQ. CDR3 size: 18 residues.

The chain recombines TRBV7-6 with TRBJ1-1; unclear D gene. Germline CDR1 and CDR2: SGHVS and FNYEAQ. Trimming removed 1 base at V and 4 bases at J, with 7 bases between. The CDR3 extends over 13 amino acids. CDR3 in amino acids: CASSLERGTEAFF. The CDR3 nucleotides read TGTGCCAGCAGCTTAGAGCGTGGCACTGAAGCTTTCTTT.

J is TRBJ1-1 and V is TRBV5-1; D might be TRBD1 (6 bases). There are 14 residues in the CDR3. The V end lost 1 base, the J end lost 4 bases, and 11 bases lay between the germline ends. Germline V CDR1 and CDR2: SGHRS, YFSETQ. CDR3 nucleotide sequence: TGCGCCAGCAGCTTGACAGGGTCGGCCACTGAAGCTTTCTTT. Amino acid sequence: CASSLTGSATEAFF.

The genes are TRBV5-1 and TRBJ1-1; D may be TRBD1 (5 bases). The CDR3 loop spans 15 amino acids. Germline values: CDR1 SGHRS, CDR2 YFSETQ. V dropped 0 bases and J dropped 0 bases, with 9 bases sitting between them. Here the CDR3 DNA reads TGCGCCAGCAGCTTGGGACAGACTTTGAACACTGAAGCTTTCTTT. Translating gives CASSLGQTLNTEAFF.

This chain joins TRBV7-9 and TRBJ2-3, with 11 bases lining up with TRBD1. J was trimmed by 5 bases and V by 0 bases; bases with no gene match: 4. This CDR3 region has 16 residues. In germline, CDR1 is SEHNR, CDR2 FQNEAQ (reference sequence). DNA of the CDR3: TGTGCCAGCAGCTTAGCAGGACAGGGGGCAGGAGATACGCAGTATTTT. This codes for CASSLAGQGAGDTQYF. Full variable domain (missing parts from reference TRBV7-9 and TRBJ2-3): DTGVSQNPRHKITKRGQNVTFRCDPISEHNRLYWYRQTLGQGPEFLTYFQNEAQLEKSRLLSDRFSAERPKGSFSTLEIQRTEQGDSAMYLCASSLAGQGAGDTQYFGPGTRLTVL.